What follows is one TCR beta chain and its context. The antigen is unknown. These data are taken from a study of shared clonotypes between healthy human individuals. The study's findings and limits: Among donors, the sharing of clonotypes was expected to be influenced by sequencing depth. The naive CD4 repertoires of a few donors were compared, and around 5% of clonotypes were shared.

The CDR3 is 11 residues long. The V gene lost 3 bases and the J gene lost 7 bases, with 9 bases spanning the gap. Germline-derived CDR1 and CDR2 are SQVTM and ANQGSEA. Naive CD8 cells, CD45RO-negative and positively selected for CCR7, excluded terminally differentiated effector memory CD45RA+ cells. Every donor was a Caucasian adult from Nashville, Tennessee. Authors' methods: ImmunoSEQ output lacked quality scores and full-length reads, limiting matched filtering. Using immunoSEQ multiplex PCR, the repertoire was profiled, and TCRdb retains in-frame clones only, with some absent. The V and J calls and clone size are taken from that table; D and trimming were inferred from the DNA. The table records fewer than 800,000 clones, about 90% of them present only once.

Specimen: naive CD8+ T cells sorted from blood. This TCR was sampled from a young man in good health. The chain joins TRBV29-1 to TRBJ1-2; D might be TRBD1 (5 bases). The CDR3 here is CSVEGVVGYTF. The CDR3 coding sequence is TGCAGCGTTGAGGGGGTAGTTGGCTACACCTTC.